Below, one T cell receptor beta chain is given with its context. TCRdb reprocessed the RT-PCR reads with MiXCR, giving one entry per CDR3 protein. This sample yields about 680,000 distinct CDR3 sequences, of which 14% are seen a single time; 3.6% belongs to the top ten. Germline lookup yields CDR1 SGHTA and CDR2 FQGNSA. The V and J ends lost 1 base and 4 bases respectively, with 10 bases between them. The CDR3 length is 14 residues. The source of this sequence is a female donor in good health, serving as a healthy control. The chain couples TRBV7-2 to TRBJ2-5; D ambiguous. The specimen sequenced was memory CD4+ T cells from blood. CDR3 bases: TGTGCCAGCAGCTTAGGTCAGATGCGAGAGACCCAGTACTTC. Protein sequence: CASSLGQMRETQYF.